The 15 T cell receptor beta chains below come from one sample, sequenced in a study of blood T cells in healthy people across ages. The authors ran a second PCR of roughly 6 to 12 cycles using a sample-barcoded 5' primer and a J-beta primer mix. MiXCR, run by TCRdb on the 5' RACE reads, gives a single entry per CDR3 protein. The sample gives around 1,700,000 distinct CDR3 sequences, over 25% of which show up once; approximately 7.7% is in the top ten. Sequencing was performed on blood. The receptors shown here come from a woman in her twenties or thirties in good health.

The CDR3 reads CASSVPGQGSPYEQYF. The CDR3 DNA is TGTGCCAGCAGCGTTCCGGGACAGGGGAGTCCCTACGAGCAGTACTTC. This chain links TRBV5-6 with TRBJ2-7; the match to TRBD1 covers 10 bases. The germline V gene has CDR1 SGHDT and CDR2 YYEEEE. The trim removed 4 bases at V and 2 bases at J, leaving 9 bases unmatched. The CDR3 has 16 amino acids.

The chain carries TRBV7-2 and TRBJ2-1; 7 nucleotides agree with TRBD2. Germline CDR1 and CDR2: SGHTA and FQGNSA. J gave up 6 bases and V 2 bases, and 4 bases lay outside the gene matches. The CDR3 runs 14 residues. The CDR3 coding sequence is TGTGCCAGCAGCTTAAGCGGGACTGTCAATGAGCAGTTCTTC. It translates to CASSLSGTVNEQFF. The full variable domain, rest sourced from reference TRBV7-2 and TRBJ2-1, is GAGVSQSPSNKVTEKGKDVELRCDPISGHTALYWYRQSLGQGLEFLIYFQGNSAPDKSGLPSDRFSAERTGGSVSTLTIQRTQQEDSAVYLCASSLSGTVNEQFFGPGTRLTVL.

The gene calls are TRBV28 and TRBJ2-1; unclear D gene. Germline V gene data show CDR1 as MDHEN and CDR2 as SYDVKM. Trimming shortened V by 4 bases and J by 5 bases, and 12 bases separated the two germline ends. CDR3 length: 14 residues. Here the CDR3 DNA reads TGTGCCAGCAGTTCTCCCGGACGGAACAATGAGCAGTTCTTC. Protein: CASSSPGRNNEQFF.

CDR3 coding DNA: TGTGCCAGCAGCCCCCAAGGACAGGGCCCAAATCAGCCCCAGCATTTT. It specifies CASSPQGQGPNQPQHF. This sequence joins TRBV7-2 and TRBJ1-5; 8 nucleotides agree with TRBD1. The CDR3 has 16 amino acids. With 5 bases clipped from V and 4 bases from J, the junction kept 10 bases outside the gene matches. The germline V gene has CDR1 SGHTA and CDR2 FQGNSA.

This clonotype was observed once. This sequence joins TRBV24-1 and TRBJ2-1, with a weak D call TRBD2 (6 bases). The CDR3 totals 16 residues. Germline V lookup: CDR1 KGHDR, CDR2 SFDVKD. V was trimmed by 4 bases and J by 7 bases, leaving 19 bases between them. CDR3 sequence reads: CATSDKLAGTSNEQFF. CDR3 nucleotides: TGTGCCACCAGTGACAAACTAGCAGGGACTTCAAATGAGCAGTTCTTC.

The table lists this clonotype with a few counts. The chain uses TRBV7-2 and TRBJ2-3, with D tentatively TRBD2 (7 bases). Trimming stripped 8 bases from V and 2 bases from J, with 17 bases between. CDR3 length equals 15 residues. Looked up from germline, CDR1 is SGHTA and CDR2 is FQGNSA. The CDR3 region is CASCLGGGNTDTQYF. DNA of the CDR3: TGTGCCAGCTGTTTAGGGGGAGGGAACACAGATACGCAGTATTTT.

This clonotype appeared a few times. This chain joins TRBV11-2 and TRBJ2-7; 7 nucleotides line up with TRBD2. Trimming removed 5 bases from V and 2 bases from J; junction bases left unmatched: 6. The CDR3 length is 14 residues. Per the germline V gene, CDR1 is SGHAT and CDR2 is FQNNGV. The CDR3 DNA reads TGTGCCAGCAGCCCCGGCGGGAGCCCCTACGAGCAGTACTTC. Its protein is CASSPGGSPYEQYF.

The chain uses TRBV5-1 and TRBJ2-2; no firm D call. This CDR3 spans 15 amino acids. CDR1 is SGHRS and CDR2 is YFSETQ in the germline V gene. Trimming removed 0 bases from V and 4 bases from J, with 10 bases in between. The CDR3 protein is CASSLALYFTGELFF. DNA for the CDR3: TGCGCCAGCAGCTTGGCCCTGTACTTCACCGGGGAGCTGTTTTTT.

J is TRBJ2-5 and V is TRBV29-1, with D possibly being TRBD2 (7 bases). The closer fit of TRBJ2-7 to the DNA end suggests the J call may be wrong. CDR3 length: 14 residues. Per the germline V gene, CDR1 is SQVTM and CDR2 is ANQGSEA. CDR3 amino acids: CSVVMAGEGREQYF. In nucleotides, the CDR3 is TGCAGCGTTGTAATGGCAGGGGAGGGACGCGAGCAGTACTTC.

The chain is built from TRBV29-1 and TRBJ2-1; TRBD2 agrees at 7 bases. CDR1 SQVTM and CDR2 ANQGSEA come from the germline V gene. The J segment lost 4 bases and the V segment lost 4 bases, leaving 13 bases of the junction unmatched. This CDR3 has 16 amino acids. CDR3 DNA: TGCAGCGTTGGGGGTCCTAAAGCGGGAATGTACAATGAGCAGTTCTTC. Its protein product is CSVGGPKAGMYNEQFF.

J is TRBJ2-1 and V is TRBV5-1, with TRBD2 identical over 9 bases. CDR1 SGHRS and CDR2 YFSETQ come from the germline V gene. V trimming: 4 bases; J trimming: 6 bases; junction bases outside the gene matches: 5. The CDR3 is 14 amino acids. The DNA for the CDR3 is TGCGCCAGCAGCCTTAGCGGGAGTACCAATGAGCAGTTCTTC. This gives the protein CASSLSGSTNEQFF.

This clonotype has more than one count but fewer than ten. The genes are TRBV7-2 and TRBJ2-1; D unclear. The ends were cut back, 4 bases at V and 10 bases at J, with 17 bases in the middle. The CDR3 is made up of 14 amino acids. Per germline, CDR1 SGHTA and CDR2 FQGNSA. CDR3 region: CASSSHQITEEQFF. CDR3 nucleotides: TGTGCCAGCAGCTCCCACCAGATCACTGAGGAGCAGTTCTTC.

Note on this clonotype: This is likely a read error, given that the CDR3 carries no conserved phenylalanine or tryptophan at its end. This chain connects TRBV15 to TRBJ2-4, with D possibly called TRBD1 or TRBD2 (5 bases each). TRBJ2-7 matches the DNA end more closely, so the J call is doubtful. CDR3 length equals 14 residues. Per the germline V gene, CDR1 is LNHNV and CDR2 is YYDKDF (reference sequence). The CDR3 loop is CATSSLLGRGEQYL. CDR3 DNA sequence: TGTGCCACCAGCAGCCTCCTGGGACGGGGCGAGCAGTACTTA.

V is TRBV7-2 and J is TRBJ1-2, with unresolved D. This CDR3 is built from 12 residues. The V end was cut by 0 bases, the J end by 5 bases, with 4 bases between. Germline assignment: CDR1 SGHTA and CDR2 FQGNSA. In DNA, the CDR3 is TGTACCAGCAGCTTAGCTACTTATGGCTACACCTTC. Its translation is CTSSLATYGYTF. The whole variable domain, remainder taken from reference TRBV7-2 and TRBJ1-2, is GAGVSQSPSNKVTEKGKDVELRCDPISGHTALYWYRQSLGQGLEFLIYFQGNSAPDKSGLPSDRFSAERTGGSVSTLTIQRTQQEDSAVYLCTSSLATYGYTFGSGTRLTVV.

This clonotype has a handful of counts. This chain uses TRBV6-4 with TRBJ2-1; D is undetermined. CDR3 length: 13 amino acids. Germline values: CDR1 MRHNA, CDR2 SNTAGT. Trimming cost V 4 bases and J 7 bases, with 11 bases left between them. DNA for the CDR3: TGTGCCAGCAGTGTCACAGATGAAAATGAGCAGTTCTTC. It is translated as CASSVTDENEQFF.